These 16 T cell receptor beta chains originate from one sample sequenced in a study of cytomegalovirus exposure and HLA in healthy donors. The PCR used 60 Vbeta and 13 Jbeta primers. Profiling relied on immunoSEQ multiplex PCR, and the TCRdb table lists in-frame clones only, not all of them. The sample lists over 150,000 clones, roughly 80% occurring once. The sample consisted of PBMCs. These receptors were taken from a woman younger than 45 in good health and CMV-seropositive.

The V and J genes are TRBV28 and TRBJ1-5; no clear D gene. The CDR3 loop spans 17 amino acids. Germline loops: CDR1 MDHEN, CDR2 SYDVKM. Trimming stripped 3 bases from V and 0 bases from J, with 15 bases between. CDR3 loop: CASSLPGMGNSNQPQHF. CDR3 nucleotides: TGTGCCAGCAGTTTGCCGGGAATGGGGAATAGCAATCAGCCCCAGCATTTT.

The chain is built from TRBV5-4 and TRBJ2-5, with a weak D call TRBD1 (5 bases). Deletions cut 3 bases from V and 5 bases from J, with 11 bases between. Germline V gene sequence: CDR1 SGHNT, CDR2 YYREEE (reference sequence). CDR3 length equals 13 residues. The DNA for the CDR3 is TGTGCCAGCAGCTCAGGGTTCGGGGAGACCCAGTACTTC. It specifies CASSSGFGETQYF.

This clone was counted a few times. This chain links TRBV6-1 with TRBJ1-2, with 10 bases that match TRBD1. There are 12 residues in the CDR3. CDR1 and CDR2 (germline): MNHNS, SASEGT. The V gene end was trimmed by 7 bases and the J gene end by 10 bases; junction bases not matched to a gene: 6. This CDR3 reads CASTTGQGTYTF. The CDR3 DNA is TGTGCCAGCACCACGGGACAGGGGACCTACACCTTC.

Comments on this clone: Distinct nucleotide sequences in the sample also encode this CDR3. The chain uses TRBV7-2 and TRBJ1-1; weak D call: TRBD1 (6 bases). Trimming stripped 4 bases from V and 4 bases from J, with 10 bases between. The CDR3 is 13 amino acids. Germline V gives CDR1 SGHTA, CDR2 FQGNSA. The CDR3 protein is CASSSTGSTEAFF. The CDR3 DNA follows: TGTGCCAGCAGCTCTACAGGGTCCACTGAAGCTTTCTTT.

The J gene is TRBJ1-2, the V gene TRBV2; D is undetermined. The V gene lost 4 bases and the J gene lost 3 bases, with 12 bases spanning the gap. CDR1 and CDR2 from the germline V gene are SNHLY and FYNNEI. CDR3 size: 14 residues. The CDR3 DNA is TGTGCCAGCAGTGGGCTCCAGCGGGACTATGGCTACACCTTC. This sequence encodes CASSGLQRDYGYTF.

This chain uses TRBV4-3 with TRBJ2-1, with TRBD2 as a possible D gene (5 bases). The ends were cut back, 3 bases at V and 4 bases at J, with 16 bases in the middle. The CDR3 has 16 residues. Germline V gene data show CDR1 as LGHNA and CDR2 as YSLEER. The CDR3 coding sequence is TGCGCCAGCAGCCAGTACACACCGTCGGGGTACAATGAGCAGTTCTTC. Translated: CASSQYTPSGYNEQFF.

This clone appeared once. V usage is TRBV6-5 and J usage is TRBJ1-2, with 7 bases aligning to TRBD1. The ends lost 5 bases at V and 2 bases at J; junction bases unmatched: 2. The CDR3 contains 13 residues. Germline CDR1 reads MNHEY; CDR2 reads SVGAGI. The CDR3 loop reads CASSRDSNYGYTF. The CDR3 coding sequence is TGTGCCAGCAGTCGGGACAGCAACTATGGCTACACCTTC.

This clone has just a few counts. The identical CDR3 is also encoded by other nucleotide sequences in the sample. The CDR3 coding sequence is TGTGCCAGCAGTTTATTGGGAGACGAGCAGTACTTC. Amino acid sequence: CASSLLGDEQYF. The chain has TRBV27 and TRBJ2-7; maybe TRBD2 (5 bases). The CDR3 is 12 residues long. V was shortened by 1 base and J by 5 bases, with 6 bases between the two germline ends. Germline values: CDR1 MNHEY, CDR2 SMNVEV (reference sequence).

The genes are TRBV29-1 and TRBJ2-5; 9 bases match TRBD1. The CDR3 runs 16 residues. The germline V gene has CDR1 SQVTM and CDR2 ANQGSEA. V gave up 5 bases and J gave up 4 bases; unmatched junction bases: 14. The CDR3 nucleotides read TGCAGCGTTTCCGGCCCCGGGACAGGGAGAGGAGAGACCCAGTACTTC. The encoded protein is CSVSGPGTGRGETQYF.

The V and J genes are TRBV6-6 and TRBJ1-5; D uncertain. The ends were cut back, 6 bases at V and 0 bases at J, with 15 bases in the middle. This CDR3 comprises 16 residues. The germline CDR1 and CDR2 sequences are MNHNY and SVGAGI (reference sequence). This CDR3 is CASSRQLFGSNQPQHF. CDR3 coding DNA: TGTGCCAGCAGCAGGCAGCTATTTGGTAGCAATCAGCCCCAGCATTTT.

This clone was detected only a few times. The chain is built from TRBV18 and TRBJ1-3; a possible D gene is TRBD1 (5 bases). Between the trimmed V and J ends, which lost 0 bases and 0 bases, there was a span of 12 bases. CDR1 KGHSH and CDR2 LQKENI come from the germline V gene. The length of the CDR3 is 17 residues. The CDR3 loop reads CASSPPGGTTSGNTIYF. CDR3 in DNA: TGTGCCAGCTCACCACCGGGGGGGACGACCTCTGGAAACACCATATATTTT.

Concerning this clone itself: Other DNA sequences of this sample code for an identical CDR3. The chain employs TRBV6-5 and TRBJ1-1, with a weak D call TRBD1 (6 bases). V was pared by 4 bases and J by 4 bases, with 10 bases between. The CDR3 length is 13 residues. Germline values: CDR1 MNHEY, CDR2 SVGAGI. CDR3 coding DNA: TGTGCCAGCAGTTTAACAGGGCTCACTGAAGCTTTCTTT. It codes for CASSLTGLTEAFF.

The rearrangement links TRBV9 to TRBJ1-2; tentative D call: TRBD1 (5 bases). Trimming shortened V by 0 bases and J by 6 bases, and 24 bases separated the two germline ends. This CDR3 is 18 amino acids long. Germline V gives CDR1 SGDLS, CDR2 YYNGEE. The CDR3 DNA follows: TGTGCCAGCAGCGTAGGGGCCGTCAGGGTGAACACCAAAGATGGCTACACCTTC. Translating it yields CASSVGAVRVNTKDGYTF.

This clone was seen more than once but under ten times. The rearrangement uses TRBV10-3 and TRBJ2-1; TRBD2 agrees at 14 bases. This CDR3 comprises 15 residues. Trimming removed 6 bases from V and 4 bases from J; junction bases left unmatched: 2. Germline V lookup: CDR1 ENHRY, CDR2 SYGVKD. CDR3 in DNA: TGTGCCATCAGCAGGACTAGCGGGGGGTACAATGAGCAGTTCTTC. Protein sequence: CAISRTSGGYNEQFF.

This clone appeared once. J is TRBJ1-2 and V is TRBV6-5; possibly TRBD1 for D (5 bases). With 7 bases removed from V and 8 bases from J, the gap between germline ends came to 23 bases. The CDR3 has 15 residues. The germline V gene has CDR1 MNHEY and CDR2 SVGAGI. The CDR3 loop is CASMEGTGGVRGYTF. CDR3 coding DNA: TGTGCCAGCATGGAAGGGACGGGGGGTGTGAGAGGCTACACCTTC.

This chain joins TRBV13 and TRBJ2-3; 10 nucleotides match TRBD2. Germline trimming cut 2 bases from V and 0 bases from J; bases unmatched to any gene: 5. CDR1 PRHDT and CDR2 FYEKMQ come from the germline V gene (reference sequence). The CDR3 spans 17 residues. The CDR3 DNA reads as TGTGCCAGCAGCTTAAGGCTAGCGGGGGCTAGCACAGATACGCAGTATTTT. It yields the protein CASSLRLAGASTDTQYF.